Following are 30 T cell receptor beta chains from one sample sequenced in a study of T cell repertoires in cytomegalovirus infection. Each CDR3 protein is one row after TCRdb ran MiXCR on the reads. The sample carries fewer than 950,000 distinct CDR3 sequences, about 30% recorded once. Which antigens these TCRs recognize remains unknown. The material sequenced was cultured CD8+ T cells from PBMCs, taken from culture after CMV antigen stimulation. The receptor source for this set is a human donor in good health (CMV status not recorded). Some clones in this sample may be carry-over from other donors' samples.

This clonotype was observed a handful of times. The CDR3 region has the DNA TGTGCCAGCACCACTTTAGGGGAATTCTATGGCTACACCTTC. Translation: CASTTLGEFYGYTF. V gene TRBV7-8 combines with J gene TRBJ1-2; possible D gene TRBD1, 5 bases. V was pared by 7 bases and J by 4 bases, with 16 bases between. The CDR3 spans 14 residues. Germline V gene sequence: CDR1 SGHVS, CDR2 FQNEAQ.

The V and J genes are TRBV28 and TRBJ2-7; 7 bases align to TRBD1. Per the germline V gene, CDR1 is MDHEN and CDR2 is SYDVKM. Losses at the gene ends were 7 bases for V and 7 bases for J; bases not matched to a gene: 16. The CDR3 covers 15 residues. CDR3 sequence reads: CASTIRTGARGEQYF. The CDR3 nucleotides read TGTGCCAGCACCATCCGGACAGGTGCACGGGGTGAGCAGTACTTC. Drawing the rest from reference TRBV28 and TRBJ2-7, the complete variable domain is DVKVTQSSRYLVKRTGEKVFLECVQDMDHENMFWYRQDPGLGLRLIYFSYDVKMKEKGDIPEGYSVSREKKERFSLILESASTNQTSMYLCASTIRTGARGEQYFGPGTRLTVT.

This sequence joins TRBV28 and TRBJ1-2; TRBD1 agrees at 7 bases. Losses at the gene ends were 6 bases for V and 8 bases for J; bases not matched to a gene: 9. Germline V gives CDR1 MDHEN, CDR2 SYDVKM. The CDR3 is made up of 13 amino acids. CDR3 protein: CASRYPTGVGYTF. In nucleotides, the CDR3 is TGTGCCAGCAGATATCCTACAGGGGTGGGCTACACCTTC.

The chain couples TRBV5-1 to TRBJ2-1; the D gene is possibly TRBD2 (5 bases). V lost 0 bases to trimming and J lost 4 bases, with 11 bases between them. Looked up from germline, CDR1 is SGHRS and CDR2 is YFSETQ. The CDR3 contains 15 residues. The CDR3 loop is CASSLGGLSYNEQFF. As DNA, the CDR3 is TGCGCCAGCAGCTTGGGAGGGCTTTCTTACAATGAGCAGTTCTTC.

The rearrangement joins TRBV11-3 to TRBJ2-2, with unresolved D. The V end was cut by 8 bases, the J end by 0 bases, with 16 bases between. The CDR3 has 16 amino acids. Germline V gives CDR1 SGHNT, CDR2 YENEEA. CDR3 in amino acids: CASSQPDSANTGELFF. For the CDR3, the DNA is TGTGCCAGCTCCCAACCCGATTCTGCGAACACCGGGGAGCTGTTTTTT.

In DNA form, the CDR3 reads TGTGCCACCAGCAGAGGGCCCGGGGGGACAGATACGCAGTATTTT. Its translation is CATSRGPGGTDTQYF. This chain uses TRBV15 with TRBJ2-3; 7 bases map to TRBD2. Germline-derived CDR1 and CDR2 are LNHNV and YYDKDF (reference sequence). CDR3 length equals 15 residues. Trimming at V came to 1 base and at J to 3 bases, leaving 4 bases not matched to a gene.

This clonotype was seen a handful of times. The V call is TRBV4-3, the J call TRBJ2-5; 8 bases match TRBD2. The CDR3 is made up of 15 amino acids. Germline loops: CDR1 LGHNA, CDR2 YSLEER. J was trimmed by 2 bases and V by 1 base; bases with no gene match: 3. The CDR3 here is CASSQVLAAQETQYF. Written as DNA, the CDR3 is TGCGCCAGCAGCCAAGTACTAGCGGCTCAAGAGACCCAGTACTTC.

The sample holds many counts of this clonotype. The chain carries TRBV7-9 and TRBJ1-1, with D perhaps matching TRBD1 (6 bases). The V gene lost 1 base and the J gene lost 2 bases, with 11 bases spanning the gap. Germline CDR1 is SEHNR and CDR2 is FQNEAQ (reference sequence). There are 15 residues in the CDR3. The CDR3 region has the DNA TGTGCCAGCAGCTTAGGACAGGTCCGCAACACTGAAGCTTTCTTT. It encodes CASSLGQVRNTEAFF.

This clonotype was counted at least ten times. V is TRBV12-3 or TRBV12-4 and J is TRBJ1-1; tentative D call: TRBD1 (6 bases). Deletions cut 3 bases from V and 1 base from J, with 9 bases between. This CDR3 is built from 14 residues. CDR3 in DNA: TGTGCCAGCAGTTTTCAGGGGTCGAACACTGAAGCTTTCTTT. Translated, it gives CASSFQGSNTEAFF.

The chain recombines TRBV7-9 with TRBJ2-7; weak D call: TRBD1 (5 bases). The CDR3 runs to 14 residues. Germline CDR1 is SEHNR and CDR2 is FQNEAQ (reference sequence). V lost 5 bases to trimming and J lost 2 bases, with 13 bases between them. This CDR3 reads CASSPRQSPYEQYV. The CDR3 DNA sequence: TGTGCCAGCAGCCCCCGACAGTCTCCCTACGAGCAGTACGTC.

In DNA, the CDR3 is TGTGCCAGCAGTCTCCGGGACAGGGGGCCAGAGACCCAGTACTTC. Translation: CASSLRDRGPETQYF. The chain recombines TRBV27 with TRBJ2-5; 12 nucleotides match TRBD1. From germline, CDR1 is MNHEY and CDR2 SMNVEV (reference sequence). The CDR3 spans 15 residues. Trimming took 5 bases from V and 4 from J; bases not matched to a gene: 5.

The V call is TRBV20-1, the J call TRBJ1-1; possibly TRBD1 for D (6 bases). V lost 3 bases and J lost 1, with 15 bases in between. This CDR3 region has 15 residues. The germline gives CDR1 DFQATT, CDR2 SNEGSKA (reference sequence). As DNA, the CDR3 is TGCAGTGCTAGGTGGACAGTTTCATCGAACACTGAAGCTTTCTTT. Its protein is CSARWTVSSNTEAFF.

The chain uses TRBV7-9 and TRBJ2-6, with 9 bases that match TRBD1. V lost 5 bases to trimming and J lost 0 bases; unmatched junction nucleotides: 8. Per the germline V gene, CDR1 is SEHNR and CDR2 is FQNEAQ (reference sequence). The CDR3 extends over 18 amino acids. The CDR3 region is CASSGWTGDSSGANVLTF. CDR3 coding DNA: TGTGCCAGCAGCGGATGGACAGGGGATAGCTCTGGGGCCAACGTCCTGACTTTC.

This clonotype was found many times. The chain recombines TRBV12-3 or TRBV12-4 with TRBJ1-1; D gene unclear. This CDR3 has 16 residues. Between the trimmed V and J ends, which lost 10 bases and 1 base, there was a span of 22 bases. The CDR3 DNA follows: TGTGCCACCCGCGGCGGGCTTGGGGAGCCGAACACTGAAGCTTTCTTT. It codes for CATRGGLGEPNTEAFF.

This clonotype has a handful of counts. V and J are TRBV27 and TRBJ2-7; 7 bases match TRBD1. This CDR3 has 14 amino acids. CDR1 and CDR2 from the germline V gene are MNHEY and SMNVEV (reference sequence). Losses at the gene ends were 6 bases for V and 2 bases for J; bases not matched to a gene: 7. CDR3 in DNA: TGTGCCAGCAGGCGACAGGGTTTAGCCTACGAGCAGTACGTC. Residues: CASRRQGLAYEQYV.

This clonotype turned up a few times. This chain connects TRBV7-9 to TRBJ2-1, with a possible D match to TRBD1 (6 bases). With 10 bases removed from V and 0 bases from J, the gap between germline ends came to 16 bases. Looked up from germline, CDR1 is SEHNR and CDR2 is FQNEAQ (reference sequence). The CDR3 length is 15 residues. The CDR3 region is CATQFRDNSYNEQFF. The CDR3 DNA reads TGTGCCACTCAGTTCCGGGACAACTCCTACAATGAGCAGTTCTTC.

The V call is TRBV7-9, the J call TRBJ2-5; the D gene is possibly TRBD1 (6 bases). The CDR3 has 17 residues. Trimming left V 5 bases short and J 5 bases short, with 24 bases between. Germline CDR1 is SEHNR and CDR2 is FQNEAQ (reference sequence). The CDR3 protein is CASSLIDRRIPEETQYF. DNA of the CDR3: TGTGCCAGCAGCCTAATCGACAGGCGGATTCCGGAGGAGACCCAGTACTTC. Combining the CDR3 with reference TRBV7-9 and TRBJ2-5 gives the whole variable domain DTGVSQNPRHKITKRGQNVTFRCDPISEHNRLYWYRQTLGQGPEFLTYFQNEAQLEKSRLLSDRFSAERPKGSFSTLEIQRTEQGDSAMYLCASSLIDRRIPEETQYFGPGTRLLVL.

The chain links TRBV27 to TRBJ2-2; the D gene is possibly TRBD1 (5 bases). The V gene's germline CDR1 is MNHEY and CDR2 SMNVEV (reference sequence). V was trimmed by 3 bases and J by 4 bases, leaving 15 bases between them. The CDR3 extends over 16 amino acids. CDR3 protein: CASSFGQTTGTGELFF. CDR3 bases: TGTGCCAGCAGTTTCGGACAAACCACAGGCACCGGGGAGCTGTTTTTT.

This clonotype was found a few times. This chain joins TRBV15 and TRBJ2-2, with D maybe TRBD1 (6 bases). The V end was cut by 6 bases, the J end by 5 bases, with 16 bases between. Germline V gives CDR1 LNHNV, CDR2 YYDKDF (reference sequence). This CDR3 contains 15 residues. DNA for the CDR3: TGTGCCACCAGAACGGGACATCGACCTACCGGGGAGCTGTTTTTT. Translating gives CATRTGHRPTGELFF.

This clonotype was seen a few times. A much larger clone is a single base away; this may be a read error. V is TRBV6-1 and J is TRBJ2-1; TRBD1 agrees at 8 bases. Germline V gives CDR1 MNHNS, CDR2 SASEGT. V lost 6 bases to trimming and J lost 4 bases; unmatched junction nucleotides: 5. There are 14 residues in the CDR3. The CDR3 reads CASRPGTGYNEQFF. For the CDR3, the DNA is TGTGCCAGCAGACCCGGGACAGGATACAATGAGCAGTTCTTC.

In this sample, this clonotype turned up a few times. The chain joins TRBV4-1 to TRBJ2-5; 7 bases fit TRBD1. V trimming: 1 base; J trimming: 1 base; junction bases outside the gene matches: 6. This CDR3 region has 16 residues. Germline CDR1 MGHRA, CDR2 YSYEKL. CDR3 amino acids: CASSQGNRGPQETQYF. The CDR3, as DNA: TGCGCCAGCAGCCAAGGAAACAGGGGACCCCAAGAGACCCAGTACTTC.

Concerning this clonotype itself: The junction does not match germline at one end; this may be a read error. The chain couples TRBV2 to TRBJ2-6; no firm D call. The CDR3 is 16 amino acids. The germline gives CDR1 SNHLY, CDR2 FYNNEI. CDR3 in DNA: TGTGTCAGCAGACCCAGACGAATCTCTGGGGCCAACGTCCTGACTTTC. This translates into CVSRPRRISGANVLTF.

The chain uses TRBV6-6 and TRBJ2-1; 9 nucleotides match TRBD1. After removal of 1 base from V and 7 bases from J, the junction contained 5 bases not matched to a gene. The length of the CDR3 is 15 residues. Per the germline V gene, CDR1 is MNHNY and CDR2 is SVGAGI (reference sequence). Here the CDR3 reads CASSYYTGGKNEQFF. In DNA form, the CDR3 reads TGTGCCAGCAGTTACTATACAGGGGGCAAGAATGAGCAGTTCTTC.

This chain links TRBV24-1 with TRBJ2-5; tentative D call: TRBD1 (8 bases). Trimming took off 4 bases at V and 5 bases at J, with 13 bases between the two ends. The CDR3 sequence is 14 residues long. Per the germline V gene, CDR1 is KGHDR and CDR2 is SFDVKD. CDR3 bases: TGTGCCACCAGTGACAGGGGGCGGGAGGAGACCCAGTACTTC. It codes for CATSDRGREETQYF.

The chain combines TRBV7-2 with TRBJ1-1; D uncertain. Germline-derived CDR1 and CDR2 are SGHTA and FQGNSA. The CDR3 consists of 12 residues. V lost 7 bases and J 11 bases, leaving 17 bases between the germline ends. CDR3 amino acids: CASNLGREPAFF. CDR3 DNA: TGTGCCAGCAACCTAGGTAGGGAACCGGCTTTCTTT.

The J gene is TRBJ2-5, the V gene TRBV2; D possibly matches TRBD1 or TRBD2 (6 bases each). The CDR3 totals 13 residues. The V end lost 7 bases, the J end lost 5 bases, and 14 bases lay between the germline ends. Germline loops: CDR1 SNHLY, CDR2 FYNNEI. The CDR3: CASNVGGLETQYF. The CDR3 DNA reads as TGTGCCAGCAATGTGGGGGGCCTCGAGACCCAGTACTTC.

V and J are TRBV25-1 and TRBJ2-1; no reliable D call. From germline, CDR1 is MGHDK and CDR2 SYGVNS. V gave up 7 bases and J gave up 9 bases, with 10 bases separating them. The CDR3 extends over 11 amino acids. The DNA of the CDR3 is TGTGCCAGCACTCTAGTGGGTGAGCAGTTCTTC. Translating it yields CASTLVGEQFF. Together with reference TRBV25-1 and TRBJ2-1, the CDR3 gives the full variable domain: EADIYQTPRYLVIGTGKKITLECSQTMGHDKMYWYQQDPGMELHLIHYSYGVNSTEKGDLSSESTVSRIRTEHFPLTLESARPSHTSQYLCASTLVGEQFFGPGTRLTVL.

This clonotype appeared many times. V and J are TRBV6-5 and TRBJ1-1; 9 bases map to TRBD1. The CDR3 is 16 amino acids. Losses at the gene ends were 2 bases for V and 5 bases for J; bases not matched to a gene: 9. CDR1 and CDR2 from the germline V gene are MNHEY and SVGAGI. Written as DNA, the CDR3 is TGTGCCAGCAGTTACCTGGGACAGGGAATATTAACTGAAGCTTTCTTT. This sequence encodes CASSYLGQGILTEAFF.

The chain recombines TRBV27 with TRBJ1-1; 7 nucleotides match TRBD1. The CDR3 totals 12 residues. With V trimmed by 4 bases and J by 10 bases, 6 bases remained unmatched. In germline, CDR1 is MNHEY, CDR2 SMNVEV (reference sequence). The CDR3 reads CASSYTGDRAFF. The CDR3, as DNA: TGTGCCAGCAGTTATACAGGGGATCGAGCTTTCTTT.

The V call is TRBV6-2 or TRBV6-3, the J call TRBJ2-5, with 9 bases aligning to TRBD1. There are 13 residues in the CDR3. Germline V gene lookup returns CDR1 MNHEY and CDR2 SVGEGT. V was pared by 5 bases and J by 6 bases, with 4 bases of the junction left unmatched. The CDR3, as DNA: TGTGCCAGCAGTCTGGACAGGGGAAAGACCCAGTACTTC. Translation: CASSLDRGKTQYF.